This TCR beta chain was found in a study of T cells in Graves' hyperthyroidism and ophthalmopathy (dated by TCRdb to the late 2010s). In terms of the full investigation: Peripheral blood was sampled at the time of initial diagnosis, prior to any treatment. In addition, the study compared T-cell repertoires in thyroid tissue and in blood from 6 or 7 Graves' hyperthyroidism patients. After blood sampling, hyperthyroidism patients were treated with methimazole at a starting dose of 30 mg daily, and ophthalmopathy patients were treated with high-dose intravenous methylprednisolone. The 75 to 100 discovery patients were randomly divided into training and test sets at a 7:3 ratio. The paper describes TCR Vbeta CDR3 sequencing of fewer than 150 peripheral blood samples, made up of 43 ophthalmopathy patients, approximately 73 hyperthyroidism patients and around 17 progressor patients. Prospective prediction of ophthalmopathy was tested in an independent validation cohort consisting of 18 hyperthyroidism patients and some 15 patients who later progressed to ophthalmopathy. To identify distinguishing TCR V-J signatures, a discovery cohort of some 100 patients was used, comprising 40 to 45 with Graves' ophthalmopathy and approximately 57 with stable Graves' hyperthyroidism.

This clonotype was observed at least ten times. It has no known antigen specificity. Nothing much larger sits one base from this clone, and base qualities are not available. The study at large found these results: In validation, the model predicted progression to ophthalmopathy with around 71% sensitivity and approximately 72% specificity, a median of about six months before onset. A model built on a 13 V-J signature distinguished ophthalmopathy from stable hyperthyroidism, reaching around 88% sensitivity and approximately 83% specificity in cross-validation and 80%/75% in testing. No statistical method was used to set the sample size in advance, and investigators knew the group allocation. Most expanded thyroid clonotypes (frequency above 0.001) were also detected in blood, a finding suggesting that blood repertoires may reflect thyroid immune responses.

Ophthalmopathy patients had moderately to severely active disease, Clinical Activity Score of at least 3, NOSPECS grade of at least 4, and duration under 3 months. Patients with uncontrolled infections, other autoimmune diseases, pregnancy or lactation were excluded. Diagnoses relied on clinical symptoms, serum thyroxine and TRAb, thyroid ultrasound and orbital computed tomography. PBMCs were separated from roughly 9.3 ml of fresh peripheral blood using Ficoll-Paque density gradient centrifugation. Trizol reagent was used to extract total RNA, and RNA quality was then checked on an Agilent 2100 Bioanalyzer. The TCR beta CDR3 regions were amplified from RNA transcripts. The TCR CDR3 was subjected to a first round of RT-PCR using the HTBI primer set and the Qiagen OneStep RT-PCR kit. A second multiplex PCR round built the libraries, followed by size selection and purification. The libraries were sequenced on an Illumina HiSeq2000 using paired-end 100 bp reads. The authors' analysis ran thus. SOAPnuke was used to process the raw data, throwing out any read that contained adapters or uncalled bases, had a mean Phred below 15, or lacked an exact constant-primer or identifier match. COPE v1.2.5 was used to merge the high-quality paired reads, and each unique nucleotide sequence was defined as a clonotype. MiTCR v1.1 was used to align clonotypes to the IMGT TRBV, TRBD and TRBJ reference segments. The analysis was restricted to V-J combinations with a frequency above 0.0001, which together covered around 99% of the repertoires. A TCS score was defined as the ratio of F50 (clonal expansion) to E x V (chaos), with BLOSUM62-based TCRdist applied between CDR3 peptides within each V-J. Welch's t-statistics and random forest reduced roughly 530 V-J features to 13, which were used in a naive Bayes classifier (R e1071). TCRdb handled the public reads itself, with Q25 trimming in fastp and clone calling in MiXCR, and kept productive beta chains. A single entry per CDR3 protein holds the most common genes and DNA from its merged rows. TCRdb assigned the V and J calls; the authors' analysis was not used. The table for this sample lists approximately 690,000 distinct CDR3 sequences; around 13% of them were counted only once. The biggest ten clones account for about 12% of the sample.

This TCR was recovered from a woman between 45 and 60 years old with Graves' ophthalmopathy. Sequencing used blood.

The DNA is as follows: TGTGCCGCAGGACAGGGGGGTTTCGCCGGGGAGCTGTTTTTT. The translation is CAAGQGGFAGELFF. Recombination linked TRBV12-3 or TRBV12-4 to TRBJ2-2, and 10 bases in between align with TRBD1. The CDR3 contains 14 residues, cysteine and phenylalanine counted. Of all the DNA, just the CDR3 is kept, 42 bases in frame from base 1. V is trimmed back by 11 bases and J by 6 bases, and the junction contains 9 bases that no gene match accounts for.